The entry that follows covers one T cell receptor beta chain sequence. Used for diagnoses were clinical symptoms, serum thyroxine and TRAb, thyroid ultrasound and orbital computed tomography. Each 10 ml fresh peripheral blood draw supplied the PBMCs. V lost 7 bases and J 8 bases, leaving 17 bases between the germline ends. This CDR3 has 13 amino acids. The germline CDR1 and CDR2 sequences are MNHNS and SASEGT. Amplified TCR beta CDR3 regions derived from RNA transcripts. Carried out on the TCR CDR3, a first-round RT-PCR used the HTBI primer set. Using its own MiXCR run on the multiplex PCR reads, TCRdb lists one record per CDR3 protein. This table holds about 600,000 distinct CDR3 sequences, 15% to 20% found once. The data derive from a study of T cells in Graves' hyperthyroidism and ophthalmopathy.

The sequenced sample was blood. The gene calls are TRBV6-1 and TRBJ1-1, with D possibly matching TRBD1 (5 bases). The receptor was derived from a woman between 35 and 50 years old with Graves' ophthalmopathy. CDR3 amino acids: CASTRRETEEAFF. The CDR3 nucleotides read TGTGCCAGCACCCGACGAGAGACAGAGGAAGCTTTCTTT.